This T cell receptor (beta chain) was found in a study of shared clonotypes between healthy human individuals. On the study more broadly: Three plates were used per donor for CD4 naive, three for CD4 memory, two for CD8 naive and one for CD8 memory.

In the authors' methods: Without quality scores, immunoSEQ junctional reads could not be filtered like full-length reads. Produced via immunoSEQ multiplex PCR; TCRdb's table is partial and in-frame only. For V, J and clone size, that table is used; D and trimming come from the DNA. The sample contains about 1.5 million clones, roughly 98% of which appear only once. Study-wide findings and caveats: The four-donor shared clonotypes exceeded non-shared clonotypes in generation probability, with non-shared ones scoring lower.

Concerning this clone: Antigen specificity is unknown.

Deletions cut 8 bases from V and 0 bases from J, with 14 bases between. The length of the CDR3 is 15 residues. Germline loops: CDR1 LNHDA, CDR2 SQIVND (reference sequence). This chain connects TRBV19 to TRBJ1-3; D unresolved. The TCR sequence derives from a man aged 30 to 45 in good health. The source material was naive CD4+ T cells sorted from blood. The subset is: CD45RA+ positively selected. The CDR3 DNA is TGTGCCAGTGGTAATGGCAGGAGCTCTGGAAACACCATATATTTT. Amino acid sequence: CASGNGRSSGNTIYF.